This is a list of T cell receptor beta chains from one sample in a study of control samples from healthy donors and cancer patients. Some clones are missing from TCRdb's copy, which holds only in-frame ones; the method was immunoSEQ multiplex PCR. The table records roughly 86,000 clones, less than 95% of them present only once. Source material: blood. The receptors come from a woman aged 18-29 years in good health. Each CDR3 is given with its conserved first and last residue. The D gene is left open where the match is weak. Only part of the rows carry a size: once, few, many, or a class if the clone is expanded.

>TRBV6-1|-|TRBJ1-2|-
CASSEALAGATYYGYTF
TGTGCCAGCAGTGAAGCATTGGCAGGGGCCACATACTATGGCTACACCTTC
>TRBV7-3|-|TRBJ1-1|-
CASRVGSNTEAFF
TGTGCCAGCAGGGTAGGTTCGAACACTGAAGCTTTCTTT
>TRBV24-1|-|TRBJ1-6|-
CATNREAGSPLHF
TGTGCCACCAACCGGGAAGCAGGTTCACCCCTCCACTTT
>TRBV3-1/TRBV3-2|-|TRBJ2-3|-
CASSNGGALDTQYF
TGTGCCAGCAGCAATGGGGGGGCCCTAGATACGCAGTATTTT
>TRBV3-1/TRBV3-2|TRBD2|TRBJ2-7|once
CASSPSSGGPLYEQYF
TGTGCCAGCAGCCCCTCCAGCGGGGGCCCTCTCTACGAGCAGTACTTC
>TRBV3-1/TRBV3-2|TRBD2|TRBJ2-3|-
CASRRNSGGDTDTQYF
TGTGCCAGCAGGCGCAATAGCGGGGGGGACACAGATACGCAGTATTTT
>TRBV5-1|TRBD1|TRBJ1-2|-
CASSTGTGDYGYTF
TGCGCCAGCAGCACCGGGACAGGGGATTATGGCTACACCTTC
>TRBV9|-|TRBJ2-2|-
CASSLNTGELFF
TGTGCCAGCAGCCTTAACACCGGGGAGCTGTTTTTT
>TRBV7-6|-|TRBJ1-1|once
CASSLTVNTEAFF
TGTGCCAGCAGCTTAACGGTGAACACTGAAGCTTTCTTT
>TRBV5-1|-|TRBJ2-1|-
CASSLARIAYNEQFF
TGCGCCAGCAGCTTGGCCCGAATCGCCTACAATGAGCAGTTCTTC
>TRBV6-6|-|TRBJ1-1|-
CASSPRQGPRDTEAFF
TGTGCCAGCAGCCCTAGGCAGGGACCGAGGGACACTGAAGCTTTCTTT
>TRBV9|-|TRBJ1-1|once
CASSVGGKGGTEAFF
TGTGCCAGCAGCGTAGGAGGGAAAGGGGGTACTGAAGCTTTCTTT
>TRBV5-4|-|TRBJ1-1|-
CASSARGGLVSTEAFF
TGTGCCAGCAGCGCAAGGGGCGGGTTAGTTAGTACTGAAGCTTTCTTT
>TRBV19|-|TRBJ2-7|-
CASTPQPGFVGEQYF
TGTGCCAGTACCCCCCAGCCAGGGTTCGTTGGCGAGCAGTACTTC
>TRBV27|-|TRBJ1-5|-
CASSSPGDQPQHF
TGTGCCAGCAGTTCCCCGGGGGATCAGCCCCAGCATTTT
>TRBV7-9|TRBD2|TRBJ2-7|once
CASSLATGGGSEQYF
TGTGCCAGCAGCTTAGCGACCGGGGGGGGCTCCGAGCAGTACTTC
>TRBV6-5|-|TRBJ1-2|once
CASSFKGRHTNYGYTF
TGTGCCAGCAGTTTCAAAGGACGGCATACTAACTATGGCTACACCTTC
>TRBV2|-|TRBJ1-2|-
CARGSEGTLIPRGYTF
TGTGCCAGGGGGAGTGAGGGGACTCTCATACCTCGGGGCTACACCTTC
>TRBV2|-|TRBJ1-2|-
CASSYLDRGYTF
TGTGCCAGCAGTTACTTAGACAGGGGCTACACCTTC
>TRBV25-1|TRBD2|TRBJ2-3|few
CASRGLAGGLTDTQYF
TGTGCCAGCAGAGGACTAGCGGGGGGCCTCACAGATACGCAGTATTTT
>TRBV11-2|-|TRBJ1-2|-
CASSLDSSYGYTF
TGTGCCAGCAGCCTTGACAGCTCCTATGGCTACACCTTC
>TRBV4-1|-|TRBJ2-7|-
CASSQAPGPPYEQYF
TGCGCCAGCAGCCAAGCCCCAGGGCCTCCTTACGAGCAGTACTTC
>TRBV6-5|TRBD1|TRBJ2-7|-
CASRGDRSYEQYF
TGTGCCAGCAGGGGGGACAGGTCCTACGAGCAGTACTTC
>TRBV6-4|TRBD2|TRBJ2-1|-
CASSDSTGLAGYNEQFF
TGTGCCAGCAGTGACTCGACGGGACTAGCGGGGTACAATGAGCAGTTCTTC
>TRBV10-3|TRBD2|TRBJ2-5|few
CAISLSGGAQETQYF
TGTGCCATCAGCCTTAGCGGGGGCGCCCAAGAGACCCAGTACTTC
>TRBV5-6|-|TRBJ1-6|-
CASSASQGLTLHF
TGTGCCAGCAGCGCCTCCCAGGGTTTAACCCTCCACTTT
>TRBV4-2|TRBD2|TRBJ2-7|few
CASSQVSRGGTYEQYF
TGTGCCAGCAGCCAAGTGTCTCGGGGGGGGACCTACGAGCAGTACTTC
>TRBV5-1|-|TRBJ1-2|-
CASSSGGGYTF
TGCGCCAGCAGCTCCGGCGGGGGCTACACCTTC
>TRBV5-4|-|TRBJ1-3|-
CASSPAGIQGNTIYF
TGTGCCAGCAGCCCTGCTGGGATCCAAGGAAACACCATATATTTT
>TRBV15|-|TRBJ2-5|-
CATSRRDGEKQETQYF
TGTGCCACCAGCAGGAGGGACGGAGAGAAACAAGAGACCCAGTACTTC
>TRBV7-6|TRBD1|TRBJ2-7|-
CASSLGQGSSYEQYF
TGTGCCAGCAGCTTAGGACAGGGGAGCTCCTACGAGCAGTACTTC
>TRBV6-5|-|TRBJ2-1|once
CASRGSASYNEQFF
TGTGCCAGCAGAGGATCAGCCTCCTACAATGAGCAGTTCTTC
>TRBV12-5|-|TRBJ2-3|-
CASGLTKDGRTSTDTQYF
TGTGCTAGTGGTTTGACGAAGGACGGCCGAACTAGCACAGATACGCAGTATTTT
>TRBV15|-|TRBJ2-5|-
CATSRDRSSGETQYF
TGTGCCACCAGCAGAGATCGTAGTTCGGGTGAGACCCAGTACTTC
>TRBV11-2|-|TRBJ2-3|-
CASSTRRSGTHTQYF
TGTGCCAGCAGCACCCGGCGCTCAGGGACGCATACGCAGTATTTT
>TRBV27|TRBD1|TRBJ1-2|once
CASSRTGVNYGYTF
TGTGCCAGCAGCCGGACAGGGGTAAACTATGGCTACACCTTC
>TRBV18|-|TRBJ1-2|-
CASSPLDNANYGYTF
TGTGCCAGCTCACCACTGGACAACGCTAACTATGGCTACACCTTC
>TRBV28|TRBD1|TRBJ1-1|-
CASSPGDRASEAFF
TGTGCCAGCAGTCCAGGGGACAGGGCCAGTGAAGCTTTCTTT
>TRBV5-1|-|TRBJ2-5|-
CASSLVPGTGMETQYF
TGCGCCAGCAGCTTGGTCCCCGGAACGGGAATGGAGACCCAGTACTTC
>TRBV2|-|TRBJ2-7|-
CASSELGYEQYF
TGTGCCAGCAGTGAACTCGGCTACGAGCAGTACTTC
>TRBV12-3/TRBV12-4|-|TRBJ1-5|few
CASRLAGNQPQHF
TGTGCCAGCCGCCTGGCGGGTAATCAGCCCCAGCATTTT
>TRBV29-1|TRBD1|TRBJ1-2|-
CSVDGQVRGGYTF
TGCAGCGTAGACGGACAGGTACGGGGAGGCTACACCTTC
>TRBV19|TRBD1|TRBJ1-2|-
CASSPGQGFLHGYTF
TGTGCCAGTAGTCCGGGACAGGGGTTTCTCCATGGCTACACCTTC
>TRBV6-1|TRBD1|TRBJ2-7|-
CASSETRDRWSEQYF
TGTGCCAGCAGTGAAACCCGGGACAGGTGGTCCGAGCAGTACTTC
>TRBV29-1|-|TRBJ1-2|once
CSVPPGSHYGYTF
TGCAGCGTTCCCCCCGGCAGTCACTATGGCTACACCTTC
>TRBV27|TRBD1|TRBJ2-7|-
CATTELTGREQYF
TGTGCCACCACAGAACTGACAGGGCGCGAGCAGTACTTC